Listed below are T cell receptor beta chains from one sample, sequenced in a study of cytomegalovirus exposure and HLA in healthy donors. Profiled with immunoSEQ multiplex PCR; TCRdb holds only in-frame clones, not every one. The sample consists of some 130,000 clones, over 60% of them appearing once. The sequencing input was PBMCs. These receptors all come from a man younger than 35 in good health and CMV-seronegative. Both conserved end residues are part of each CDR3. The D gene is left open where the match is weak. Clone size appears in some rows only: once, few, many, or a class for an expanded clone.

>-|-|TRBV19|TRBJ2-1
CASSIVSLYNEQFF
TGTGCCAGTAGTATAGTATCCCTCTACAATGAGCAGTTCTTC
>TRBD1|-|TRBV7-2|TRBJ2-7
CASSLAGDRAYEQYF
TGTGCCAGCAGCTTAGCGGGGGACAGGGCCTACGAGCAGTACTTC
>TRBD1|-|TRBV19|TRBJ2-1
CASTPAGTGRRNEQFF
TGTGCCAGTACCCCCGCGGGGACAGGGCGACGCAATGAGCAGTTCTTC
>-|few|TRBV7-9|TRBJ1-1
CASSGRAPMNTEAFF
TGTGCCAGCAGCGGGCGGGCCCCCATGAACACTGAAGCTTTCTTT
>-|few|TRBV5-1|TRBJ1-1
CASSLAPDSLYTEAFF
TGCGCCAGCAGCTTGGCTCCTGACAGTCTGTACACTGAAGCTTTCTTT
>-|-|TRBV19|TRBJ2-2
CASIGGQANTGELFF
TGTGCCAGTATTGGAGGGCAGGCGAACACCGGGGAGCTGTTTTTT
>TRBD1|few|TRBV2|TRBJ1-5
CASSNTGTGGNQPQHF
TGTGCCAGCAGCAACACCGGGACAGGTGGCAATCAGCCCCAGCATTTT
>-|-|TRBV6-6|TRBJ1-1
CASSYRDTEAFF
TGTGCCAGCAGTTACCGGGACACTGAAGCTTTCTTT
>-|-|TRBV30|TRBJ2-7
CAWRRGIYEQYF
TGTGCCTGGAGGAGGGGGATCTACGAGCAGTACTTC
>-|-|TRBV7-8|TRBJ1-1
CASSNNRAGTEAFF
TGTGCCAGCAGCAATAACAGGGCCGGCACTGAAGCTTTCTTT
>-|few|TRBV7-3|TRBJ2-1
CASSTQQGRNEQFF
TGTGCCAGCAGCACTCAGCAGGGAAGGAATGAGCAGTTCTTC
>-|-|TRBV9|TRBJ2-2
CASSVVAGGLGLRTGELFF
TGTGCCAGCAGCGTAGTTGCAGGGGGACTAGGTCTCCGAACCGGGGAGCTGTTTTTT
>TRBD1|-|TRBV4-1|TRBJ2-1
CASSQAATGGAYNEQFF
TGCGCCAGCAGCCAGGCTGCGACAGGGGGTGCCTACAATGAGCAGTTCTTC
>-|-|TRBV6-5|TRBJ1-4
CASSHRVATNEKLFF
TGTGCCAGCAGTCACAGGGTGGCAACTAATGAAAAACTGTTTTTT
>TRBD2|-|TRBV5-1|TRBJ2-2
CASTPLRLADTGELFF
TGCGCCAGCACACCCCTGAGACTAGCGGACACCGGGGAGCTGTTTTTT
>TRBD2|-|TRBV28|TRBJ2-7
CASSLRSGRQEQYF
TGTGCCAGCAGTTTACGGAGCGGGAGACAAGAGCAGTACTTC
>TRBD2|-|TRBV10-2|TRBJ2-1
CASSDSIGGSENEQFF
TGCGCCAGCAGTGATAGTATTGGCGGGAGTGAGAATGAGCAGTTCTTC
>TRBD1|-|TRBV9|TRBJ2-7
CASSVAHSTGTDEQYF
TGTGCCAGCAGCGTAGCCCACTCGACAGGGACGGACGAGCAGTACTTC
>TRBD2|-|TRBV4-2|TRBJ2-3
CASSQARAGADTQYF
TGTGCCAGCAGCCAAGCACGGGCGGGAGCAGATACGCAGTATTTT
>TRBD2|once|TRBV10-3|TRBJ2-7
CAIRATLAGGSLQYF
TGTGCCATCAGGGCGACACTAGCGGGGGGTTCTTTGCAGTACTTC
>-|-|TRBV7-9|TRBJ1-5
CASSSALGIGNQPQHF
TGTGCCAGCAGCTCCGCGCTGGGCATTGGCAATCAGCCCCAGCATTTT
>TRBD1|-|TRBV6-5|TRBJ1-3
CASSRQGFSGNTIYF
TGTGCCAGCAGCCGACAGGGGTTCTCTGGAAACACCATATATTTT
>-|-|TRBV6-5|TRBJ1-1
CASSSPNFNTEAFF
TGTGCCAGCAGTTCCCCGAACTTTAACACTGAAGCTTTCTTT
>-|-|TRBV5-1|TRBJ2-2
CASSFGAGRTGELFF
TGCGCCAGCAGCTTTGGGGCAGGGAGGACCGGGGAGCTGTTTTTT
>TRBD2|-|TRBV2|TRBJ2-3
CASRRLAGGPVTDTQYF
TGTGCCAGCCGCAGGCTAGCGGGAGGGCCCGTGACAGATACGCAGTATTTT
>-|-|TRBV4-1|TRBJ2-7
CASSQGQGRLGYEQYF
TGCGCCAGCAGCCAAGGCCAGGGGAGATTGGGCTACGAGCAGTACTTC
>-|-|TRBV6-1|TRBJ1-3
CASSELGGRNTIYF
TGTGCCAGCAGTGAACTCGGGGGGCGAAACACCATATATTTT
>-|-|TRBV5-1|TRBJ2-7
CASSYESYEAYEQYF
TGCGCCAGCAGCTACGAATCCTACGAAGCCTACGAGCAGTACTTC
>-|once|TRBV19|TRBJ1-5
CAGAVTTSSPQHF
TGTGCTGGGGCAGTAACTACCTCATCGCCCCAGCATTTT
>TRBD2|-|TRBV5-1|TRBJ2-1
CASSSSHAGVPNEQFF
TGCGCCAGCAGCTCAAGCCATGCGGGAGTCCCGAATGAGCAGTTCTTC
>-|-|TRBV6-5|TRBJ2-3
CASLGFDGDTQYF
TGTGCCAGCCTAGGTTTCGACGGAGATACGCAGTATTTT
>TRBD1|few|TRBV9|TRBJ1-2
CASSVGQGGSYGYTF
TGTGCCAGCAGCGTAGGACAGGGTGGGTCCTATGGCTACACCTTC
>-|-|TRBV15|TRBJ2-7
CATSRELTDEQYF
TGTGCCACCAGCAGAGAATTAACTGACGAGCAGTACTTC
>TRBD1|once|TRBV28|TRBJ2-7
CASRPETGRGIYEQYF
TGTGCCAGCAGGCCAGAGACAGGGCGTGGGATCTACGAGCAGTACTTC
>TRBD1|-|TRBV29-1|TRBJ2-7
CSVVTGTGPFYEQYF
TGCAGCGTGGTTACCGGGACAGGTCCTTTCTACGAGCAGTACTTC
>-|-|TRBV7-6|TRBJ2-7
CASSLVASGPRYEQYF
TGTGCCAGCAGCTTAGTCGCGAGCGGCCCCCGCTACGAGCAGTACTTC
>TRBD1|-|TRBV27|TRBJ2-7
CASSFAGQGSPYEQYF
TGTGCCAGCAGTTTCGCGGGACAGGGTTCTCCCTACGAGCAGTACTTC
>-|few|TRBV5-1|TRBJ1-1
CASRPGQGTEAFF
TGCGCCAGCAGGCCCGGGCAGGGCACTGAAGCTTTCTTT
>TRBD2|-|TRBV14|TRBJ2-1
CASSPLAGQFWGEQFF
TGTGCCAGCAGCCCCCTAGCGGGTCAATTTTGGGGTGAGCAGTTCTTC
>-|once|TRBV2|TRBJ2-7
CASTDGPSSYEQYF
TGTGCCAGCACTGACGGCCCTAGCTCCTACGAGCAGTACTTC
>-|-|TRBV7-9|TRBJ2-1
CASSARPGTRYNEQFF
TGTGCCAGCAGCGCACGGCCCGGGACTCGATACAATGAGCAGTTCTTC
>TRBD2|-|TRBV29-1|TRBJ2-2
CSVGVSGTDTGELFF
TGCAGCGTTGGGGTTAGCGGGACTGACACCGGGGAGCTGTTTTTT
>-|-|TRBV28|TRBJ2-5
CASRSSGEQYF
TGTGCCAGCAGGTCCTCAGGGGAGCAGTACTTC
>-|-|TRBV7-9|TRBJ1-2
CASSPSEISGYGYTF
TGTGCCAGCAGCCCCTCGGAAATATCAGGCTATGGCTACACCTTC
>-|-|TRBV25-1|TRBJ1-2
CASSESAGLATHYGYTF
TGTGCCAGCAGTGAATCCGCTGGGCTCGCCACGCACTATGGCTACACCTTC
>-|once|TRBV18|TRBJ2-3
CASSTSPDSTDTQYF
TGTGCCAGCTCGACTTCCCCCGACAGCACAGATACGCAGTATTTT
>-|-|TRBV11-3|TRBJ2-7
CASSCMLSEQYF
TGTGCCAGCAGCTGCATGTTGAGCGAGCAGTACTTC
>TRBD2|-|TRBV4-2|TRBJ2-1
CASSLNPPGLAYNEQFF
TGTGCCAGCAGCCTCAACCCCCCGGGACTAGCATACAATGAGCAGTTCTTC
>TRBD2|-|TRBV5-1|TRBJ2-3
CASSRLAGGGSADTQYF
TGCGCCAGCAGCAGACTAGCGGGAGGTGGTAGCGCAGATACGCAGTATTTT
>-|-|TRBV13|TRBJ2-5
CASSLLADQETQYF
TGTGCCAGCAGCCTCTTAGCGGATCAAGAGACCCAGTACTTC
>-|-|TRBV6-6|TRBJ1-2
CASLQGGDDGYTF
TGTGCCAGTCTTCAGGGTGGGGATGATGGCTACACCTTC
>TRBD1|-|TRBV5-4|TRBJ2-1
CASTTSQGQAGNEQFF
TGTGCCAGCACCACCTCCCAGGGACAGGCGGGAAATGAGCAGTTCTTC
>-|-|TRBV6-4|TRBJ2-1
CASSDLMGRGEQFF
TGTGCCAGCAGTGACCTAATGGGTAGGGGTGAGCAGTTCTTC